The subject of this entry is one T cell receptor (beta chain). Sequencing was performed with immunoSEQ multiplex PCR; in TCRdb, only in-frame clones are kept and a portion is missing. Of about 65,000 clones listed, about 90% are singletons. The sample comes from a study of cytomegalovirus exposure and HLA in healthy donors. This CDR3 is built from 13 residues. Trimming took 6 bases from V and 4 from J; bases not matched to a gene: 5. Germline V CDR1 and CDR2: SQVTM, ANQGSEA. The TCR originated in a woman younger than 35 in good health and CMV-seronegative. The chain is built from TRBV29-1 and TRBJ1-2, with 10 positions matching TRBD1. Sequenced material: PBMCs. DNA of the CDR3: TGCAGCGTAGGACAGGGGGTTACCTATGGCTACACCTTC. Protein: CSVGQGVTYGYTF.